The 21 T cell receptor beta chains below all came from one sample that was sequenced in a study of blood T cell repertoires in COVID-19. Data came from immunoSEQ multiplex PCR; TCRdb stores just in-frame clones and leaves some out. In the table there are hundreds of thousands of clones, around nine tenths of which are singletons. Material for sequencing was peripheral blood. The receptors were gathered from a woman between 25 and 40 years old with COVID-19, enrolled during active disease.

V and J are TRBV3-1 (or the pseudogene TRBV3-2) and TRBJ1-2, with 7 bases identical to TRBD1. The V gene's germline CDR1 is LGHDT and CDR2 YNNKEL (reference sequence). J was trimmed by 5 bases and V by 2 bases; bases with no gene match: 11. This CDR3 has 16 residues. The CDR3 nucleotides are TGTGCCAGCAGCCAAACCTTCCAGACAGGGATTTATGGCTACACCTTC. Encoded protein: CASSQTFQTGIYGYTF.

CDR3 DNA: TGTGCCAGTAGTACCTCGGGACAGGGGTGGTACGAGCAGTACTTC. Its translation is CASSTSGQGWYEQYF. This chain joins TRBV19 and TRBJ2-7; 10 bases line up with TRBD1. Trimming cost V 4 bases and J 4 bases; bases outside gene matches: 7. The CDR3 is 15 amino acids. Germline CDR1 and CDR2: LNHDA and SQIVND (reference sequence).

V and J are TRBV6-5 and TRBJ2-4; unclear D gene. This CDR3 has 15 residues. Trimming took 6 bases from V and 2 from J, leaving 14 bases between them. Germline lookup yields CDR1 MNHEY and CDR2 SVGAGI. The CDR3 sequence: CASSPAVGPKNIQYF. In DNA, the CDR3 is TGTGCCAGCAGCCCGGCAGTTGGGCCCAAAAACATTCAGTACTTC.

This chain uses TRBV6-5 with TRBJ2-7; TRBD2 might be the D (5 bases). V lost 6 bases, J lost 2 bases, and 11 bases lay in between. The CDR3 contains 13 residues. Germline loops: CDR1 MNHEY, CDR2 SVGAGI. CDR3 nucleotide sequence: TGTGCCAGCAGGTTTGGTAGCGCCTACGAGCAGTACTTC. This sequence encodes CASRFGSAYEQYF.

The V gene is TRBV5-1, the J gene TRBJ1-2; TRBD1 matches 10 bases. The CDR3 loop spans 20 amino acids. The ends lost 0 bases at V and 2 bases at J; junction bases unmatched: 16. Germline CDR1 and CDR2: SGHRS and YFSETQ. CDR3 in amino acids: CASSLEKIPGQGTSNYGYTF. The CDR3 bases are TGCGCCAGCAGCTTGGAAAAAATCCCGGGACAGGGGACCTCCAACTATGGCTACACCTTC.

The chain is built from TRBV3-1 (or the pseudogene TRBV3-2) and TRBJ2-5; 7 nucleotides agree with TRBD2. Trimming cost V 3 bases and J 2 bases; bases outside gene matches: 3. The CDR3 extends over 14 amino acids. The germline CDR1 and CDR2 sequences are LGHDT and YNNKEL (reference sequence). CDR3 protein: CASSQGGSQETQYF. The CDR3 nucleotides read TGTGCCAGCAGCCAGGGGGGGAGTCAAGAGACCCAGTACTTC.

This clone has just one count. The chain recombines TRBV15 with TRBJ2-7, with 8 bases identical to TRBD1. The germline gives CDR1 LNHNV, CDR2 YYDKDF (reference sequence). V trimming: 0 bases; J trimming: 6 bases; junction bases outside the gene matches: 7. This CDR3 is 15 amino acids long. The CDR3 here is CATSREPQGALEQYF. The CDR3 DNA is TGTGCCACCAGCAGAGAACCTCAGGGGGCGCTCGAGCAGTACTTC.

The chain is built from TRBV7-2 and TRBJ2-1; 9 bases are a match to TRBD2. V lost 1 base and J lost 7; bases outside the gene matches: 8. The germline gives CDR1 SGHTA, CDR2 FQGNSA. The CDR3 loop spans 16 amino acids. The CDR3 loop reads CASSLGWRGGRNEQFF. The CDR3 nucleotides read TGTGCCAGCAGCTTAGGTTGGCGGGGGGGCAGGAATGAGCAGTTCTTC.

The table lists this clone with a count of one. The chain couples TRBV5-1 to TRBJ1-1; 9 positions match TRBD1. V trimming: 4 bases; J trimming: 3 bases; junction bases outside the gene matches: 4. Germline-derived CDR1 and CDR2 are SGHRS and YFSETQ. This CDR3 region has 14 residues. Here the CDR3 DNA reads TGCGCCAGCAGCCAGGGACAGGGTTACACTGAAGCTTTCTTT. This codes for CASSQGQGYTEAFF.

The chain combines TRBV6-6 with TRBJ2-1; 11 positions match TRBD1. CDR1 and CDR2 from the germline V gene are MNHNY and SVGAGI (reference sequence). The V segment lost 8 bases and the J segment 15 bases; nucleotides outside the gene matches: 9. This CDR3 is built from 12 residues. CDR3 loop: CASGEGQGATFF. CDR3 bases: TGTGCCAGCGGGGAAGGACAGGGGGCGACGTTCTTC.

The J gene is TRBJ1-2, the V gene TRBV4-1; D is perhaps TRBD1 (5 bases). This CDR3 spans 14 amino acids. V lost 5 bases, J lost 8 bases, and 18 bases lay in between. Germline loops: CDR1 MGHRA, CDR2 YSYEKL. The CDR3 nucleotides are TGCGCCAGCAGCTCCTTTCCGGGGGATGAAGGCTACACCTTC. It is translated as CASSSFPGDEGYTF.

The chain recombines TRBV6-5 with TRBJ2-7; 7 nucleotides line up with TRBD1. Per germline, CDR1 MNHEY and CDR2 SVGAGI. J lost 3 bases, V lost 0 bases, and 8 bases had no gene match. This CDR3 is built from 16 residues. In DNA, the CDR3 is TGTGCCAGCAGTTACTCCTCAGGGACAGTGGACTACGAGCAGTACTTC. Translating it yields CASSYSSGTVDYEQYF.

This clone was detected once. This chain links TRBV27 with TRBJ2-1; perhaps TRBD2 as D (6 bases). Germline V gene data show CDR1 as MNHEY and CDR2 as SMNVEV (reference sequence). The V end lost 6 bases, the J end lost 1 base, and 13 bases lay between the germline ends. This CDR3 contains 15 residues. CDR3 DNA: TGTGCCAGCAGGGTGACTAGAGGGTCCTACAATGAGCAGTTCTTC. Encoded protein: CASRVTRGSYNEQFF.

The chain uses TRBV9 and TRBJ1-1; the match to TRBD1 covers 8 bases. CDR3 length: 13 amino acids. The trim removed 3 bases at V and 7 bases at J, leaving 5 bases unmatched. The germline gives CDR1 SGDLS, CDR2 YYNGEE. CDR3 amino acids: CASSAGQGREAFF. DNA of the CDR3: TGTGCCAGCAGCGCAGGACAGGGACGTGAAGCTTTCTTT.

V and J are TRBV7-9 and TRBJ1-3, with D unresolved. Trimming left V 4 bases short and J 2 bases short, with 15 bases between. From germline, CDR1 is SEHNR and CDR2 FQNEAQ (reference sequence). The CDR3 extends over 16 amino acids. CDR3 loop: CASSWTTAGAGNTIYF. The DNA for the CDR3 is TGTGCCAGCAGCTGGACGACGGCGGGCGCTGGAAACACCATATATTTT.

V is TRBV11-2 and J is TRBJ2-3; TRBD2 is a possible D gene (6 bases). V lost 1 base and J 9 bases, leaving 14 bases between the germline ends. CDR3 size: 14 residues. Looked up from germline, CDR1 is SGHAT and CDR2 is FQNNGV. The CDR3 sequence is CASSLVGGTGTQYF. The CDR3 nucleotides are TGTGCCAGCAGCTTAGTCGGGGGTACGGGGACGCAGTATTTT.

This chain links TRBV5-1 with TRBJ1-1, with D possibly TRBD1 on 5 matching bases. Germline assignment: CDR1 SGHRS and CDR2 YFSETQ. This CDR3 has 13 amino acids. V was clipped by 2 bases and J by 6 bases, with 11 bases between them. The CDR3 DNA reads TGCGCCAGCAGCTTTGGGGGGGTGGCTGAAGCTTTCTTT. Translating gives CASSFGGVAEAFF.

V usage is TRBV7-8 and J usage is TRBJ2-2; possible D gene TRBD2, 6 bases. V was pared by 5 bases and J by 6 bases, with 16 bases between. Germline values: CDR1 SGHVS, CDR2 FQNEAQ. The CDR3 spans 15 residues. In DNA, the CDR3 is TGTGCCAGCAGCACCGGGACTCCCCCCGCCGGGGAGCTGTTTTTT. This gives the protein CASSTGTPPAGELFF.

V and J are TRBV4-1 and TRBJ2-5; 9 nucleotides line up with TRBD2. Germline-derived CDR1 and CDR2 are MGHRA and YSYEKL. The V and J ends lost 4 bases and 7 bases, in that order; junction bases with no gene match: 13. The CDR3 loop spans 16 amino acids. CDR3 coding DNA: TGCGCCAGCAGCCCCCTCCCTAGCGGGGTACCAGGGACCCAGTACTTC. Amino acid sequence: CASSPLPSGVPGTQYF.

The V and J genes are TRBV28 and TRBJ2-1; a possible D gene is TRBD1 (5 bases). Between the trimmed V and J ends, which lost 1 base and 8 bases, there was a span of 15 bases. This CDR3 is built from 15 residues. Germline V gene lookup returns CDR1 MDHEN and CDR2 SYDVKM. CDR3 DNA: TGTGCCAGCAGTTTATTCGCCTCAGGGAAGGATGAGCAGTTCTTC. It yields the protein CASSLFASGKDEQFF.

This chain uses TRBV27 with TRBJ1-2; weak D call: TRBD1 (6 bases). The germline V gene encodes CDR1 MNHEY and CDR2 SMNVEV (reference sequence). V was shortened by 4 bases and J by 1 base, with 16 bases between the two germline ends. The CDR3 sequence is 16 residues long. The CDR3: CASSSRPTGFNYGYTF. The DNA for the CDR3 is TGTGCCAGCAGTTCCAGACCGACAGGCTTTAACTATGGCTACACCTTC.